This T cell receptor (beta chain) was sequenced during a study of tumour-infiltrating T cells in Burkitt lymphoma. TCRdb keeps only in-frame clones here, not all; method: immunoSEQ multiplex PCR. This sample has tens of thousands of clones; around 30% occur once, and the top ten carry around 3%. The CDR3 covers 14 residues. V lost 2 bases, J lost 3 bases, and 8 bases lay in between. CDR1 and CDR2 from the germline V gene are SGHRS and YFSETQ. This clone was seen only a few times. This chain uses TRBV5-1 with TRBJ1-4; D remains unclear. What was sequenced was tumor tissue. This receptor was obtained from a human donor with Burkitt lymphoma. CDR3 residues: CASSFGQSNEKLFF. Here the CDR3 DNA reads TGCGCCAGCAGCTTCGGCCAGTCTAATGAAAAACTGTTTTTT.